Listed below are T cell receptor beta chains from one sample, sequenced in a study of T cells in Graves' hyperthyroidism and ophthalmopathy. Each CDR3 protein gets one entry after TCRdb re-called the multiplex PCR reads with MiXCR. The sample records 490,000 or so distinct CDR3 sequences, about 16% being singletons. Sequencing was carried out using blood. These receptors came from a woman in her 30s with Graves' ophthalmopathy. Each CDR3 is given with its conserved first and last residue. The D gene is left open where the match is weak.

d_gene	j_gene	v_gene	CDR3aa
TRBD2	TRBJ2-1	TRBV24-1	CATSDFGTSGSAEQFF
.	TRBJ1-3	TRBV6-1	CASTQDTRIGNTIYF
TRBD1	TRBJ1-2	TRBV28	CASTRDRATNYGYTF
TRBD1	TRBJ2-3	TRBV12-3/TRBV12-4	CASSAGQGTDTQYF
.	TRBJ2-1	TRBV25-1	CASTGLSDYNEQFF
.	TRBJ1-6	TRBV20-1	CSAKGDGNSPLHF
TRBD1	TRBJ2-2	TRBV7-9	CASSLDRGTGELFF
TRBD1	TRBJ1-1	TRBV28	CASSASRGGTGGEGEAFF
TRBD1	TRBJ1-5	TRBV18	CASSPLTGGNQPQHF
.	TRBJ1-4	TRBV28	CASTTPANEKLFF
.	TRBJ2-2	TRBV2	CASSRLTANTGELFF
.	TRBJ2-1	TRBV29-1	CSASHAGEQFF
TRBD2	TRBJ2-3	TRBV7-9	CASSRLAGEVDTQYF
TRBD2	TRBJ2-1	TRBV24-1	CATSALTSWREAEQFF
TRBD2	TRBJ2-2	TRBV24-1	CATSESSGRAVKTGELFF
TRBD2	TRBJ2-3	TRBV6-2/TRBV6-3	CASSSPPASGSDTQYF
.	TRBJ2-7	TRBV28	CASWTGGTYEQYF
TRBD2	TRBJ2-3	TRBV5-1	CASSRTSGRAGTDTQYF
TRBD1	TRBJ2-1	TRBV5-1	CASSLEAQGDYNEQFF
.	TRBJ2-1	TRBV6-2/TRBV6-3	CASTPLGSYNEQFF
TRBD1	TRBJ2-3	TRBV5-5	CASSFTGAVDTQYF
.	TRBJ1-3	TRBV20-1	CSARVASGNTIYF
TRBD1	TRBJ2-2	TRBV9	CASSVSGGANTGELFF
.	TRBJ2-2	TRBV20-1	CSARGLNTGELFF
TRBD2	TRBJ2-6	TRBV15	CATSRVGREGWSGANVLTF
.	TRBJ1-2	TRBV20-1	CSASNRDTAFTYGYTF
.	TRBJ2-7	TRBV11-2	CASSFGLNYEQYF
TRBD1	TRBJ2-7	TRBV28	CASSLDRVSDEQYF
TRBD2	TRBJ2-1	TRBV20-1	CSARAAGVPYNEQFF
.	TRBJ2-1	TRBV7-2	CASSLSPYPSALRLNEQFF
.	TRBJ2-1	TRBV5-1	CASSLRQGPNNEQFF
TRBD1	TRBJ1-5	TRBV7-2	CASRITGGAGQPQHF
TRBD2	TRBJ2-1	TRBV5-1	CASSLTSGRLNEQFF
.	TRBJ1-5	TRBV20-1	CSAPDSSNQPQHF
.	TRBJ1-1	TRBV30	CAWSHTVAEAFF
.	TRBJ1-5	TRBV12-3/TRBV12-4	CASSPDLEPQHF
.	TRBJ2-7	TRBV5-1	CASSLERGTYEQYF
.	TRBJ2-2	TRBV25-1	CASSEFRRTGELFF
.	TRBJ1-1	TRBV24-1	CATSDLRSTEAFF
TRBD1	TRBJ2-7	TRBV5-1	CASGLGGQGLYEQYF
.	TRBJ1-3	TRBV19	CASSIGPQNTIYF